One sample yielded the 32 T cell receptor beta chains listed below, sequenced in a study of T cell responses to AZD1222 COVID-19 vaccine. Profiled with immunoSEQ multiplex PCR; TCRdb holds only in-frame clones, not every one. In the table there are 180,000 or so clones, 80% to 95% of which are singletons. The input for sequencing was peripheral blood, taken 28 days after the second AZD1222 dose. The receptors derive from an adult who received the AZD1222 COVID-19 vaccine.

The genes are TRBV6-5 and TRBJ1-2; perhaps TRBD1 as D (6 bases). Germline V gene sequence: CDR1 MNHEY, CDR2 SVGAGI. V lost 2 bases to trimming and J lost 5 bases, with 9 bases between them. There are 13 residues in the CDR3. CDR3 sequence: CASSYGDKYGYTF. The CDR3 coding sequence is TGTGCCAGCAGTTACGGGGACAAGTATGGCTACACCTTC.

The rearrangement uses TRBV30 and TRBJ2-3, with 10 bases that match TRBD2. V shed 2 bases and J 5 bases; nucleotides not matched to a gene: 7. Germline V gene data show CDR1 as GTSNPN and CDR2 as SVGIG (reference sequence). CDR3 length: 15 residues. CDR3 region: CAWSRPSGGEDTQYF. DNA for the CDR3: TGTGCCTGGAGTCGCCCTAGCGGGGGTGAAGATACGCAGTATTTT.

V and J are TRBV5-5 and TRBJ1-2; TRBD1 agrees at 7 bases. The CDR3 has 16 residues. V trimming: 3 bases; J trimming: 4 bases; junction bases outside the gene matches: 12. From germline, CDR1 is SGHKS and CDR2 YYEKEE (reference sequence). The CDR3 DNA reads as TGTGCCAGCAGCTCGGACAGGAACCTTCTTCCCTATGGCTACACCTTC. It codes for CASSSDRNLLPYGYTF.

The rearrangement joins TRBV10-3 to TRBJ1-2; D not certain. The CDR3 extends over 14 amino acids. Germline V gene data show CDR1 as ENHRY and CDR2 as SYGVKD. Trimming took off 7 bases at V and 3 bases at J, with 15 bases between the two ends. Here the CDR3 reads CAIISLVVDYGYTF. As DNA, the CDR3 is TGTGCCATCATATCGCTTGTTGTGGACTATGGCTACACCTTC.

The chain is built from TRBV12-3 or TRBV12-4 and TRBJ2-1; 7 positions agree with TRBD2. The CDR3 loop spans 12 amino acids. The ends lost 8 bases at V and 8 bases at J; junction bases unmatched: 6. The CDR3 nucleotides read TGTGCCAGCGGGCGGGAGTTATATGAGCAGTTCTTC. This gives the protein CASGRELYEQFF.

The chain is built from TRBV27 and TRBJ1-1; D remains unclear. V was clipped by 8 bases and J by 0 bases, with 10 bases between them. The CDR3 contains 13 residues. Germline values: CDR1 MNHEY, CDR2 SMNVEV (reference sequence). The chain's CDR3 is CASGLGLNTEAFF. CDR3 DNA sequence: TGTGCCAGCGGTCTTGGGTTGAACACTGAAGCTTTCTTT.

This rearrangement joins TRBV6-5 to TRBJ1-2; D ambiguous. The V gene's germline CDR1 is MNHEY and CDR2 SVGAGI. CDR3 size: 13 residues. V was trimmed by 6 bases and J by 5 bases, leaving 13 bases between them. The CDR3 DNA follows: TGTGCCAGCAGATTACGGGGAGGGTATGGCTACACCTTC. Translating it yields CASRLRGGYGYTF.

The chain is built from TRBV19 and TRBJ2-7, with TRBD2 identical over 11 bases. The CDR3 covers 16 residues. Trimming cost V 3 bases and J 6 bases; bases outside gene matches: 10. CDR1 is LNHDA and CDR2 is SQIVND in the germline V gene (reference sequence). The DNA for the CDR3 is TGTGCCAGTAGTATGAGGCTAGCGGGGGGCCTCGGCGAGCAGTACTTC. Translated, it gives CASSMRLAGGLGEQYF.

This clone was recorded only once. The chain has TRBV28 and TRBJ2-5, with 7 bases matching TRBD1. Germline V gives CDR1 MDHEN, CDR2 SYDVKM. Trimming cost V 5 bases and J 2 bases; bases outside gene matches: 17. The CDR3 is 18 residues long. The CDR3 nucleotides are TGTGCCAGCAGTCTCCGGACAGGAAATGTCCCGTATCAAGAGACCCAGTACTTC. Encoded protein: CASSLRTGNVPYQETQYF.

The chain recombines TRBV28 with TRBJ1-2; D gene unclear. The CDR3 covers 12 residues. Germline CDR1 MDHEN, CDR2 SYDVKM. V shed 3 bases and J shed 2 bases, with 4 bases lying between them. The CDR3 sequence is CASSFINYGYTF. In DNA, the CDR3 is TGTGCCAGCAGTTTCATAAACTATGGCTACACCTTC.

V and J are TRBV5-1 and TRBJ2-5; D possibly corresponds to TRBD2 (5 bases). Trimming took off 4 bases at V and 4 bases at J, with 11 bases between the two ends. The CDR3 has 13 residues. The germline V gene encodes CDR1 SGHRS and CDR2 YFSETQ. CDR3 in amino acids: CASSPGMGETQYF. CDR3 nucleotide sequence: TGCGCCAGCAGCCCGGGGATGGGAGAGACCCAGTACTTC.

The rearrangement links TRBV7-2 to TRBJ1-5; tentative D call: TRBD1 (6 bases). Germline V CDR1 and CDR2: SGHTA, FQGNSA. CDR3 length: 13 residues. Trimming stripped 3 bases from V and 7 bases from J, with 10 bases between. CDR3 amino acids: CASSLDRLQPQHF. CDR3 nucleotide sequence: TGTGCCAGCAGCTTGGACAGACTCCAGCCCCAGCATTTT.

For the CDR3, the DNA is TGTGCCAGCAGCTTAACCCCAAGGGTCACTGAAGCTTTCTTT. As protein: CASSLTPRVTEAFF. The V gene is TRBV7-3, the J gene TRBJ1-1; D is unclear. V gave up 0 bases and J gave up 4 bases, with 9 bases separating them. The CDR3 has 14 amino acids. Germline assignment: CDR1 SGHTA and CDR2 FQGTGA. Supplemented by reference TRBV7-3 and TRBJ1-1, the full variable domain reads GAGVSQTPSNKVTEKGKYVELRCDPISGHTALYWYRQSLGQGPEFLIYFQGTGAADDSGLPNDRFFAVRPEGSVSTLKIQRTERGDSAVYLCASSLTPRVTEAFFGQGTRLTVV.

The chain uses TRBV12-2 and TRBJ2-5; the table's D call TRBD1 went unverified against the DNA. TRBV12-2 is a pseudogene locus. The CDR3 loop spans 16 amino acids. The CDR3 sequence: CASRPTSRQGVETQYF. CDR3 DNA: TGTGCAAGTCGCCCCACCTCTAGACAGGGAGTGGAGACCCAGTACTTC.

The chain combines TRBV9 with TRBJ2-2, with D perhaps matching TRBD2 (5 bases). This CDR3 comprises 11 residues. The germline V gene has CDR1 SGDLS and CDR2 YYNGEE. Deletions cut 3 bases from V and 8 bases from J, with 5 bases between. CDR3 amino acids: CASSGTGELFF. For the CDR3, the DNA is TGTGCCAGCAGCGGGACTGGGGAGCTGTTTTTT.

In its sample, this clone was seen once. The CDR3 DNA follows: TGTGCCAGTAGTATCACAGACTATGGCTACACCTTC. Residues: CASSITDYGYTF. V usage is TRBV19 and J usage is TRBJ1-2, with unresolved D. The CDR3 covers 12 residues. The V gene's germline CDR1 is LNHDA and CDR2 SQIVND (reference sequence). With 3 bases removed from V and 3 bases from J, the gap between germline ends came to 5 bases.

The genes are TRBV6-5 and TRBJ2-1; 10 bases match TRBD1. Trimming cost V 5 bases and J 5 bases; bases outside gene matches: 6. The CDR3 is 15 residues long. CDR1 is MNHEY, CDR2 SVGAGI, per germline. The CDR3: CASSNPGQGHNEQFF. The CDR3 DNA reads TGTGCCAGCAGTAACCCGGGACAGGGGCACAATGAGCAGTTCTTC.

The chain joins TRBV30 to TRBJ1-1; TRBD1 is a possible D gene (6 bases). Germline V lookup: CDR1 GTSNPN, CDR2 SVGIG (reference sequence). This CDR3 comprises 15 residues. Trimming stripped 1 base from V and 0 bases from J, with 12 bases between. CDR3 amino acids: CAWSAPTGMNTEAFF. The CDR3 DNA is TGTGCCTGGAGTGCCCCGACAGGTATGAACACTGAAGCTTTCTTT.

This clone was counted between two and nine times. The rearrangement links TRBV11-2 to TRBJ1-1; 9 bases are a match to TRBD1. J gave up 2 bases and V 4 bases, and 5 bases lay outside the gene matches. The CDR3 length is 15 residues. Germline V lookup: CDR1 SGHAT, CDR2 FQNNGV. The CDR3 loop is CASSSYRGHNTEAFF. The CDR3 region has the DNA TGTGCCAGCAGCTCCTACAGGGGGCATAACACTGAAGCTTTCTTT.

This rearrangement joins TRBV12-3 or TRBV12-4 to TRBJ2-2, with TRBD1 matching 8 bases. The CDR3 covers 13 residues. With 6 bases clipped from V and 6 bases from J, the junction kept 3 bases outside the gene matches. The CDR3 DNA reads TGTGCCAGCAGCCCACAGGGGGCCGGGGAGCTGTTTTTT. This sequence encodes CASSPQGAGELFF.

V usage is TRBV21-1 and J usage is TRBJ2-3. TRBV21-1 is noted as a pseudogene. The CDR3 consists of 12 residues. The CDR3 is CAGLSGADTQYF. CDR3 nucleotide sequence: TGTGCCGGGTTGTCTGGGGCAGATACGCAGTATTTT.

The rearrangement joins TRBV5-5 to TRBJ1-6; D unclear. The CDR3 runs to 14 residues. The V end was cut by 2 bases, the J end by 7 bases, with 10 bases between. Germline V lookup: CDR1 SGHKS, CDR2 YYEKEE (reference sequence). The CDR3 protein is CASSFALSNSPLHF. The CDR3 nucleotides are TGTGCCAGCAGCTTTGCTCTCAGCAATTCACCCCTCCACTTT.

This clone showed up just a few times. The V and J genes are TRBV7-6 and TRBJ2-7; 7 bases fit TRBD1. The V and J ends lost 5 bases and 5 bases, in that order; junction bases with no gene match: 12. The germline V gene encodes CDR1 SGHVS and CDR2 FNYEAQ. This CDR3 region has 15 residues. CDR3 sequence: CASSRDSYEVDEQYF. Written as DNA, the CDR3 is TGTGCCAGCAGCCGGGACAGTTATGAGGTCGACGAGCAGTACTTC.

This clone was recorded a few times. The chain carries TRBV7-2 and TRBJ2-3; 8 nucleotides match TRBD1. The germline V gene has CDR1 SGHTA and CDR2 FQGNSA. CDR3 length equals 16 residues. With V trimmed by 1 base and J by 3 bases, 6 bases remained unmatched. The CDR3 bases are TGTGCCAGCAGCTTAGGCGGGGACAGGCGGACAGATACGCAGTATTTT. Translation gives CASSLGGDRRTDTQYF.

This clone was observed a handful of times. The genes are TRBV5-3 and TRBJ2-2, with a possible D match to TRBD2 (5 bases). TRBV5-3 is classed as an ORF, of uncertain function. The V gene lost 6 bases and the J gene lost 8 bases, with 14 bases spanning the gap. CDR3 size: 13 residues. Here the CDR3 reads CARNPRGSGELFF. The CDR3 region has the DNA TGTGCCAGAAATCCACGAGGGTCGGGGGAGCTGTTTTTT.

The chain links TRBV2 to TRBJ1-2, with 8 bases lining up with TRBD1. CDR3 length: 13 residues. Germline CDR1 is SNHLY and CDR2 is FYNNEI. V lost 3 bases, J lost 7 bases, and 4 bases stayed unmatched. The CDR3: CASSDRTGFGYTF. The CDR3 DNA sequence: TGTGCCAGCAGTGACCGGACAGGGTTTGGCTACACCTTC.

The gene calls are TRBV4-1 and TRBJ1-4; weak D call: TRBD1 (6 bases). This CDR3 is 17 amino acids long. Germline CDR1 and CDR2: MGHRA and YSYEKL. V was trimmed by 3 bases and J by 5 bases, leaving 19 bases between them. CDR3 protein: CASSHTGKGGLNEKLFF. CDR3 sequence (DNA): TGCGCCAGCAGCCATACAGGGAAAGGAGGACTCAATGAAAAACTGTTTTTT.

In DNA form, the CDR3 reads TGTGCCAGCAGTGTGGCAGGGGGGACCTCCACAGATACGCAGTATTTT. Translated, it gives CASSVAGGTSTDTQYF. The V call is TRBV2, the J call TRBJ2-3; D may be TRBD1 (7 bases). V lost 4 bases, J lost 2 bases, and 16 bases lay in between. The CDR3 totals 16 residues. Germline V lookup: CDR1 SNHLY, CDR2 FYNNEI.

The chain couples TRBV27 to TRBJ1-5, with 8 bases that match TRBD1. The ends lost 6 bases at V and 2 bases at J; junction bases unmatched: 6. Germline CDR1 reads MNHEY; CDR2 reads SMNVEV (reference sequence). The CDR3 has 15 amino acids. CDR3 region: CASSRLGQGNQPQHF. DNA for the CDR3: TGTGCCAGCAGCCGCCTGGGACAGGGCAATCAGCCCCAGCATTTT.

This clone was seen a single time. The chain couples TRBV19 to TRBJ1-5, with D possibly TRBD1 on 5 matching bases. The ends were cut back, 11 bases at V and 2 bases at J, with 16 bases in the middle. The CDR3 contains 14 residues. In germline, CDR1 is LNHDA, CDR2 SQIVND (reference sequence). CDR3 bases: TGTGCCTCTACGTCGGGGGGGGGCAATCAGCCCCAGCATTTT. Translating gives CASTSGGGNQPQHF.

Remarks on this clone: This sample includes further DNA sequences coding for the same CDR3. The chain employs TRBV5-1 and TRBJ2-5; no clear D gene. Looked up from germline, CDR1 is SGHRS and CDR2 is YFSETQ. The CDR3 covers 12 residues. V was shortened by 2 bases and J by 4 bases, with 6 bases between the two germline ends. CDR3 in amino acids: CASSLSGETQYF. The CDR3 nucleotides are TGCGCCAGCAGCTTATCAGGAGAGACCCAGTACTTC. The complete variable domain, with remaining parts taken from reference TRBV5-1 and TRBJ2-5, reads KAGVTQTPRYLIKTRGQQVTLSCSPISGHRSVSWYQQTPGQGLQFLFEYFSETQRNKGNFPGRFSGRQFSNSRSEMNVSTLELGDSALYLCASSLSGETQYFGPGTRLLVL.

The J gene is TRBJ2-7, the V gene TRBV5-1, with TRBD2 matching 10 bases. The V gene's germline CDR1 is SGHRS and CDR2 YFSETQ. V was pared by 3 bases and J by 7 bases, with 7 bases of the junction left unmatched. The CDR3 extends over 14 amino acids. CDR3 protein: CASSSGLAKGEQYF. The CDR3 nucleotides read TGCGCCAGCAGCTCGGGACTAGCGAAGGGTGAGCAGTACTTC.